A selection of T cell receptor beta chains follows, all from one sample in a study of OX40 agonist ivuxolimab in advanced cancers. Clones were sequenced by immunoSEQ multiplex PCR, and TCRdb holds only the in-frame ones, with some missing. The data show under 65,000 clones, 70% to 90% seen once. This specimen consisted of CD4+ or CD8+ T cells sorted from blood, obtained in a trial of the OX40 agonist ivuxolimab. The origin of the receptors is an adult with an advanced solid tumor such as melanoma, head and neck, liver or kidney cancer. CDR3s include the opening cysteine and the closing phenylalanine or tryptophan. A D gene is named only where the DNA matches it firmly. Size is omitted from some rows. Given values are once, few, many or a class for expanded clones.

v_call: TRBV5-1; d_call: -; clone_size: once; j_call: TRBJ2-3; cdr3_nt: TGCGCCAGCAGCTTCGGGGGATCAAGCACAGATACGCAGTATTTT; cdr3_aa: CASSFGGSSTDTQYF
v_call: TRBV28; d_call: -; clone_size: -; j_call: TRBJ1-2; cdr3_nt: TGTGCCAGCAGCTCTGGGGAGCGGAGATATGGCTACACCTTC; cdr3_aa: CASSSGERRYGYTF
v_call: TRBV28; d_call: -; clone_size: once; j_call: TRBJ1-2; cdr3_nt: TGTGCCAGCAGTTTTGGGCAGTATGGCTACACCTTC; cdr3_aa: CASSFGQYGYTF
v_call: TRBV7-2; d_call: -; clone_size: -; j_call: TRBJ2-1; cdr3_nt: TGTGCCAGCAGCTTAGTGTTAGCGAATAACAATGAGCAGTTCTTC; cdr3_aa: CASSLVLANNNEQFF
v_call: TRBV7-9; d_call: TRBD2; clone_size: -; j_call: TRBJ2-7; cdr3_nt: TGTGCCAGCAGCTTATTTTTAGCGGGAGTAGAAGAGCAGTACTTC; cdr3_aa: CASSLFLAGVEEQYF
v_call: TRBV7-3; d_call: TRBD2; clone_size: -; j_call: TRBJ2-1; cdr3_nt: TGTGCCAGCAGGCCCGAGCGGGGACCTCACAATGAGCAGTTCTTC; cdr3_aa: CASRPERGPHNEQFF
v_call: TRBV18; d_call: -; clone_size: -; j_call: TRBJ2-7; cdr3_nt: TGTGCCAGCTCACCACGGGTCGTCCCCTACGAGCAGTACTTC; cdr3_aa: CASSPRVVPYEQYF
v_call: TRBV28; d_call: -; clone_size: -; j_call: TRBJ2-7; cdr3_nt: TGTGCCAGCAGTCGTTTCGGGCCTTCCTACGAGCAGTACTTC; cdr3_aa: CASSRFGPSYEQYF
v_call: TRBV2; d_call: TRBD1; clone_size: -; j_call: TRBJ1-5; cdr3_nt: TGTGCCAGCAGCGCCGGGACAGTCAATCAGCCCCAGCATTTT; cdr3_aa: CASSAGTVNQPQHF
v_call: TRBV10-2; d_call: -; clone_size: once; j_call: TRBJ1-4; cdr3_nt: TGCGCCAGCAGTGAGTCTGGCAGGAGGGAAAAACTGTTTTTT; cdr3_aa: CASSESGRREKLFF
v_call: TRBV6-1; d_call: -; clone_size: -; j_call: TRBJ2-1; cdr3_nt: TGTGCCAGCAAGAGAGAAGTAGCTACCTACAATGAGCAGTTCTTC; cdr3_aa: CASKREVATYNEQFF
v_call: TRBV10-3; d_call: -; clone_size: -; j_call: TRBJ2-1; cdr3_nt: TGTGCCATCAGTGAGTCGATAGGCAATGAGCAGTTCTTC; cdr3_aa: CAISESIGNEQFF
v_call: TRBV7-9; d_call: TRBD2; clone_size: few; j_call: TRBJ2-7; cdr3_nt: TGTGCCAGCAGCCTACGAGGCGCGGGAGGATATGACGAGCAGTACTTC; cdr3_aa: CASSLRGAGGYDEQYF
v_call: TRBV7-2; d_call: TRBD2; clone_size: -; j_call: TRBJ2-1; cdr3_nt: TGTGCCAGCAGCGCGCCGGGACTAGCGGGAGGAGGCTACAATGAGCAGTTCTTC; cdr3_aa: CASSAPGLAGGGYNEQFF
v_call: TRBV11-3; d_call: TRBD2; clone_size: few; j_call: TRBJ2-1; cdr3_nt: TGTGCCAGCAGCTTAGATGGGAGGGAGGGCCGCGATGAGCAGTTCTTC; cdr3_aa: CASSLDGREGRDEQFF
v_call: TRBV30; d_call: -; clone_size: -; j_call: TRBJ2-2; cdr3_nt: TGTGCCACGAGGCGGGAAACCGGGGAGCTGTTTTTT; cdr3_aa: CATRRETGELFF
v_call: TRBV29-1; d_call: TRBD2; clone_size: -; j_call: TRBJ2-2; cdr3_nt: TGCAGCGTTGCTAGCGGGATGAACACCGGGGAGCTGTTTTTT; cdr3_aa: CSVASGMNTGELFF
v_call: TRBV2; d_call: -; clone_size: -; j_call: TRBJ2-5; cdr3_nt: TGTGCCAGCAAAGTACGGGAACAAGAGACCCAGTACTTC; cdr3_aa: CASKVREQETQYF
v_call: TRBV5-5; d_call: TRBD1; clone_size: -; j_call: TRBJ2-7; cdr3_nt: TGTGCCAGCAGCCCCGGGACAGTTTCCGAGCAGTACTTC; cdr3_aa: CASSPGTVSEQYF
v_call: TRBV27; d_call: TRBD1; clone_size: -; j_call: TRBJ1-5; cdr3_nt: TGTGCCAGCAGTTTATCGTGGGACAGGGTACAGCCCCAGCATTTT; cdr3_aa: CASSLSWDRVQPQHF
v_call: TRBV2; d_call: -; clone_size: medium-sized; j_call: TRBJ2-7; cdr3_nt: TGTGCCAGCAGTGAAGGATTCTCATTTTACGAGCAGTACTTC; cdr3_aa: CASSEGFSFYEQYF
v_call: TRBV7-9; d_call: -; clone_size: few; j_call: TRBJ2-3; cdr3_nt: TGTGCCAGCAGCTTAGCGTTGGCTCCAGACGCGGATACGCAGTATTTT; cdr3_aa: CASSLALAPDADTQYF
v_call: TRBV4-2; d_call: -; clone_size: -; j_call: TRBJ1-2; cdr3_nt: TGTGCCAGCAGCCAAGGATTAGGACCAAACTATGGCTACACCTTC; cdr3_aa: CASSQGLGPNYGYTF
v_call: TRBV27; d_call: TRBD2; clone_size: -; j_call: TRBJ2-1; cdr3_nt: TGTGCCAGCAGTTCCCCGCATAGCGGGAGTTTGTACAATGAGCAGTTCTTC; cdr3_aa: CASSSPHSGSLYNEQFF
v_call: TRBV5-5; d_call: -; clone_size: -; j_call: TRBJ1-2; cdr3_nt: TGTGCCAGCAGCGCGGGACCTAACTATGGCTACACCTTC; cdr3_aa: CASSAGPNYGYTF
v_call: TRBV7-2; d_call: -; clone_size: -; j_call: TRBJ1-1; cdr3_nt: TGTGCCAGCAGCTCCCCGAGTGGGGCCATCACTGAAGCTTTCTTT; cdr3_aa: CASSSPSGAITEAFF
v_call: TRBV28; d_call: TRBD2; clone_size: -; j_call: TRBJ2-5; cdr3_nt: TGTGCCAGCAGTTTACTAGCGGGAGGGCGGGAGACCCAGTACTTC; cdr3_aa: CASSLLAGGRETQYF
v_call: TRBV7-2; d_call: -; clone_size: once; j_call: TRBJ1-2; cdr3_nt: TGTGCCAGCAGCTTAGGGCAGGCGGCATCCACCTTC; cdr3_aa: CASSLGQAASTF
v_call: TRBV28; d_call: TRBD2; clone_size: -; j_call: TRBJ2-1; cdr3_nt: TGTGCCACCCGGAGAGCGGGAGCATCTGAGCAGTTCTTC; cdr3_aa: CATRRAGASEQFF
v_call: TRBV29-1; d_call: -; clone_size: -; j_call: TRBJ1-2; cdr3_nt: TGCAGCGTGGGGACCGGGACTACGCAAGGCTACACCTTC; cdr3_aa: CSVGTGTTQGYTF
v_call: TRBV30; d_call: -; clone_size: -; j_call: TRBJ2-4; cdr3_nt: TGTGCCTGGACCCATCGGGGGTCCGGACGGGCAAACATTCAGTACTTC; cdr3_aa: CAWTHRGSGRANIQYF
v_call: TRBV11-3; d_call: TRBD1; clone_size: once; j_call: TRBJ2-5; cdr3_nt: TGTGCCAGCAGCAAAAGACAGGGGTCAGGGGAGACCCAGTACTTC; cdr3_aa: CASSKRQGSGETQYF
v_call: TRBV7-9; d_call: TRBD1; clone_size: -; j_call: TRBJ2-5; cdr3_nt: TGTGCCAGCAGCTACGCCGGGACAGGGGGCAGGGAGACCCAGTACTTC; cdr3_aa: CASSYAGTGGRETQYF
v_call: TRBV27; d_call: TRBD2; clone_size: -; j_call: TRBJ2-3; cdr3_nt: TGTGCCAGCAGTTCCCCTAGCGGAGCTCGGGCAGATACGCAGTATTTT; cdr3_aa: CASSSPSGARADTQYF
v_call: TRBV9; d_call: TRBD2; clone_size: -; j_call: TRBJ2-2; cdr3_nt: TGTGCCAGCAGCGATGGGACTAGCGGGAGCTCCGGGGAGCTGTTTTTT; cdr3_aa: CASSDGTSGSSGELFF
v_call: TRBV7-8; d_call: -; clone_size: -; j_call: TRBJ2-5; cdr3_nt: TGTGCCAGCAGGGGCACCTGGCGGCCCCCAGAGACCCAGTACTTC; cdr3_aa: CASRGTWRPPETQYF
v_call: TRBV27; d_call: -; clone_size: -; j_call: TRBJ1-2; cdr3_nt: TGTGCCAGCAGTTTATCGAACGCTTATGGCTACACCTTC; cdr3_aa: CASSLSNAYGYTF
v_call: TRBV5-6; d_call: -; clone_size: -; j_call: TRBJ2-7; cdr3_nt: TGTGCCAGCAGCTTGGGCGGGGAGGGGGACGGGTACGAGCAGTACTTC; cdr3_aa: CASSLGGEGDGYEQYF
v_call: TRBV18; d_call: -; clone_size: -; j_call: TRBJ2-3; cdr3_nt: TGTGCCAGCTCACCGACCCTTGGTAGCACAGATACGCAGTATTTT; cdr3_aa: CASSPTLGSTDTQYF
v_call: TRBV4-2; d_call: -; clone_size: once; j_call: TRBJ2-2; cdr3_nt: TGTGCCAGCAGACAACAGCCCGGGGCAGTTACCGGGGAGCTGTTTTTT; cdr3_aa: CASRQQPGAVTGELFF
v_call: TRBV19; d_call: -; clone_size: -; j_call: TRBJ2-7; cdr3_nt: TGTGCCAGTAGTTTAACCTCCCGATCTGTGGCAGGGAGCCGCGAGCAGTACTTC; cdr3_aa: CASSLTSRSVAGSREQYF
v_call: TRBV29-1; d_call: TRBD1; clone_size: -; j_call: TRBJ1-4; cdr3_nt: TGCAGCGTTGAAACAGGGGGGGACGAAAAACTGTTTTTT; cdr3_aa: CSVETGGDEKLFF
v_call: TRBV7-8; d_call: TRBD1; clone_size: -; j_call: TRBJ1-1; cdr3_nt: TGTGCCAGCAGCTTAACAGGGGGCGCGGGCACTGAAGCTTTCTTT; cdr3_aa: CASSLTGGAGTEAFF
v_call: TRBV29-1; d_call: -; clone_size: -; j_call: TRBJ2-7; cdr3_nt: TGCAGCGGATGGGGCTTTTCCAACGAGCAGTACTTC; cdr3_aa: CSGWGFSNEQYF
v_call: TRBV20-1; d_call: -; clone_size: -; j_call: TRBJ2-5; cdr3_nt: TGCAGTGCTAGACCCCAAGAGACCCAGTACTTC; cdr3_aa: CSARPQETQYF
v_call: TRBV11-2; d_call: TRBD2; clone_size: -; j_call: TRBJ2-1; cdr3_nt: TGTGCCAGCAGCCTAAGCGGGGATGAGCAGTTCTTC; cdr3_aa: CASSLSGDEQFF
v_call: TRBV5-1; d_call: -; clone_size: -; j_call: TRBJ1-2; cdr3_nt: TGCGCCAGCAGCTTACGGGACACTCGTTCGGGCTACACCTTC; cdr3_aa: CASSLRDTRSGYTF
v_call: TRBV11-2; d_call: -; clone_size: -; j_call: TRBJ2-2; cdr3_nt: TGTGCCAGCAGCTGGGGGCCCGGGGAGCTGTTTTTT; cdr3_aa: CASSWGPGELFF
v_call: TRBV4-2; d_call: TRBD2; clone_size: -; j_call: TRBJ2-7; cdr3_nt: TGTGCCAGCAGCCAAGATTGGACTAGCGGTTCTACTACCTACGAGCAGTACTTC; cdr3_aa: CASSQDWTSGSTTYEQYF
v_call: TRBV7-9; d_call: TRBD1; clone_size: -; j_call: TRBJ2-1; cdr3_nt: TGTGCCAGCAACCTAGGACAGGGGGCGTTAAATGAGCAGTTCTTC; cdr3_aa: CASNLGQGALNEQFF
v_call: TRBV28; d_call: -; clone_size: -; j_call: TRBJ2-1; cdr3_nt: TGTGCCAGCAGTTTATCGGCAGTCGGCAATGAGCAGTTCTTC; cdr3_aa: CASSLSAVGNEQFF
v_call: TRBV2; d_call: -; clone_size: -; j_call: TRBJ1-1; cdr3_nt: TGTGCCAGCATTCTCGACGGCCCGAACACTGAAGCTTTCTTT; cdr3_aa: CASILDGPNTEAFF
v_call: TRBV5-4; d_call: TRBD1; clone_size: -; j_call: TRBJ1-2; cdr3_nt: TGTGCCAGCAGTCCTCCGGGACAGGGGTACTATGGCTACACCTTC; cdr3_aa: CASSPPGQGYYGYTF
v_call: TRBV6-6; d_call: -; clone_size: -; j_call: TRBJ2-2; cdr3_nt: TGTGCCAGCAGTCGGGACACCCCGAACACCGGGGAGCTGTTTTTT; cdr3_aa: CASSRDTPNTGELFF